This TCR beta chain was sequenced in a study of T cell responses to AZD1222 COVID-19 vaccine. About the research overall: The study pooled second doses at about 4 or about 12 weeks. Notes on the study in general: At baseline, seropositivity was found in only a handful of AZD1222 recipients.

With regard to this clone: What it binds is unknown.

Between the trimmed V and J ends, which lost 6 bases and 2 bases, there was a span of 17 bases. The CDR3 consists of 15 residues. Germline assignment: CDR1 SQVTM and CDR2 ANQGSEA. Clones were read by immunoSEQ multiplex PCR, and TCRdb kept only the in-frame ones, dropping some. In the table there are around 130,000 clones, roughly 93% of which are singletons. The sequence was collected from an adult in good health. This chain links TRBV29-1 with TRBJ1-5; possibly TRBD1 for D (5 bases). The starting material was peripheral blood, obtained on day 0 of AZD1222 vaccination. CDR3 in DNA: TGCAGCGTCGGGGACGGCTTCCTTGGCAATCAGCCCCAGCATTTT. It codes for CSVGDGFLGNQPQHF.